These 30 T cell receptor beta chains were sequenced from one sample in a study of T cell responses to AZD1222 COVID-19 vaccine. Sequencing used immunoSEQ multiplex PCR; TCRdb keeps in-frame clones, though not all of them. The table has 90,000 to 100,000 clones, 70% to 90% seen once. The input for sequencing was peripheral blood, taken on day 0 of AZD1222 vaccination. The receptor set was obtained from an adult in good health.

This chain connects TRBV18 to TRBJ1-6; perhaps TRBD1 as D (5 bases). Germline V gives CDR1 KGHSH, CDR2 LQKENI. The germline V and J ends were trimmed by 4 bases and 13 bases, with 17 bases remaining between them. CDR3 size: 14 residues. The CDR3 DNA is TGTGCCAGCTCACAGGGGACGGAGAATACTCCCCTCCACTTT. Amino acid sequence: CASSQGTENTPLHF.

The J gene is TRBJ2-7, the V gene TRBV21-1; the D call in the table, TRBD1, was not verified against the DNA. TRBV21-1 is assigned pseudogene status. The CDR3 loop spans 15 amino acids. CDR3 nucleotides: TGTGCCAGCACCGCGGACAGGGTACACTCCTACGAGCAGTACGTC. Its protein is CASTADRVHSYEQYV.

This chain uses TRBV27 with TRBJ1-6; possibly TRBD1 for D (6 bases). The CDR3 is 16 amino acids. Germline lookup yields CDR1 MNHEY and CDR2 SMNVEV (reference sequence). V dropped 2 bases and J dropped 4 bases, with 12 bases sitting between them. The CDR3 coding sequence is TGTGCCAGCAGTTTACAAGGGACAAAATATAATTCACCCCTCCACTTT. Translated: CASSLQGTKYNSPLHF.

The J gene is TRBJ1-5, the V gene TRBV11-2; 7 bases fit TRBD1. With 5 bases clipped from V and 9 bases from J, the junction kept 10 bases outside the gene matches. The CDR3 is 14 amino acids. CDR1 and CDR2 (germline): SGHAT, FQNNGV. The DNA for the CDR3 is TGTGCCAGCAGCCCAGGGACAGCGTTATCGCCCCAGCATTTT. Protein product: CASSPGTALSPQHF.

The chain employs TRBV3-1 (or the pseudogene TRBV3-2) and TRBJ1-4; D unresolved. Germline V gene lookup returns CDR1 LGHDT and CDR2 YNNKEL (reference sequence). V was trimmed by 4 bases and J by 0 bases, leaving 9 bases between them. The CDR3 spans 15 residues. The CDR3 DNA follows: TGTGCCAGCAGCCGTCGGAGTGCAACTAATGAAAAACTGTTTTTT. It yields the protein CASSRRSATNEKLFF.

The genes are TRBV19 and TRBJ1-6, with a tentative D call TRBD1 (6 bases). V dropped 3 bases and J dropped 10 bases, with 16 bases sitting between them. CDR1 and CDR2 from the germline V gene are LNHDA and SQIVND (reference sequence). The CDR3 has 15 amino acids. The CDR3 bases are TGTGCCAGTAGTATCGGGGCAGGAGGGGGGTCACCCCTCCACTTT. Residues: CASSIGAGGGSPLHF.

This chain joins TRBV7-6 and TRBJ2-1; D might be TRBD2 (7 bases). The V end was cut by 0 bases, the J end by 8 bases, with 20 bases between. Looked up from germline, CDR1 is SGHVS and CDR2 is FNYEAQ. This CDR3 has 17 residues. CDR3 amino acids: CASSLALGRGGIDEQFF. CDR3 sequence (DNA): TGTGCCAGCAGCTTAGCCCTTGGCAGGGGAGGGATCGATGAGCAGTTCTTC. Full variable domain (remainder filled in from reference TRBV7-6 and TRBJ2-1): GAGVSQSPRYKVTKRGQDVALRCDPISGHVSLYWYRQALGQGPEFLTYFNYEAQQDKSGLPNDRFSAERPEGSISTLTIQRTEQRDSAMYRCASSLALGRGGIDEQFFGPGTRLTVL.

The gene calls are TRBV6-6 and TRBJ2-5, with D perhaps matching TRBD1 or TRBD2 (6 bases each). In germline, CDR1 is MNHNY, CDR2 SVGAGI (reference sequence). The CDR3 is 15 amino acids. V gave up 0 bases and J gave up 5 bases, with 13 bases separating them. CDR3 coding DNA: TGTGCCAGCAGTTACTCAAAGACAGGAGGGGAGACCCAGTACTTC. Protein: CASSYSKTGGETQYF.

V and J are TRBV7-8 and TRBJ2-3; 9 positions agree with TRBD1. V gave up 1 base and J gave up 2 bases; unmatched junction bases: 4. Germline CDR1 SGHVS, CDR2 FQNEAQ. The CDR3 consists of 16 residues. The CDR3 region has the DNA TGTGCCAGCAGCTTAGATGGGACAGGGTCCACAGATACGCAGTATTTT. Residues: CASSLDGTGSTDTQYF.

The V call is TRBV4-1, the J call TRBJ1-4; D is unresolved. The CDR3 is 13 amino acids. V dropped 4 bases and J dropped 7 bases, with 10 bases sitting between them. The germline V gene has CDR1 MGHRA and CDR2 YSYEKL. The CDR3 DNA follows: TGCGCCAGCAGCCGAGTTTGGAGTGAAAAACTGTTTTTT. Its protein product is CASSRVWSEKLFF.

V and J are TRBV29-1 and TRBJ2-7; TRBD2 is a possible D gene (5 bases). V dropped 5 bases and J dropped 2 bases, with 7 bases sitting between them. Germline V CDR1 and CDR2: SQVTM, ANQGSEA. The CDR3 is 11 amino acids. CDR3: CSVRGAYEQYF. Here the CDR3 DNA reads TGCAGCGTTCGGGGAGCCTACGAGCAGTACTTC.

This sequence joins TRBV7-2 and TRBJ2-7; TRBD2 matches at 8 bases. Germline lookup yields CDR1 SGHTA and CDR2 FQGNSA. The CDR3 is made up of 15 amino acids. V lost 5 bases and J lost 1; bases outside the gene matches: 7. CDR3 bases: TGTGCCAGCAGCCCCAAAGCGGGGGTTTCCTACGAGCAGTACTTC. It specifies CASSPKAGVSYEQYF. The full variable domain, its missing parts supplied by reference TRBV7-2 and TRBJ2-7, is GAGVSQSPSNKVTEKGKDVELRCDPISGHTALYWYRQSLGQGLEFLIYFQGNSAPDKSGLPSDRFSAERTGGSVSTLTIQRTQQEDSAVYLCASSPKAGVSYEQYFGPGTRLTVT.

The chain joins TRBV11-3 to TRBJ2-2; 10 bases line up with TRBD2. This CDR3 comprises 14 residues. Germline-derived CDR1 and CDR2 are SGHNT and YENEEA. After removal of 5 bases from V and 7 bases from J, the junction contained 4 bases not matched to a gene. The CDR3 spells CASSTRTSGGELFF. The CDR3 DNA reads as TGTGCCAGCAGCACCAGGACTAGCGGCGGGGAGCTGTTTTTT.

This chain joins TRBV3-1 (or the pseudogene TRBV3-2) and TRBJ2-2; unclear D gene. The CDR3 is made up of 12 amino acids. V lost 2 bases to trimming and J lost 6 bases, with 4 bases between them. Per the germline V gene, CDR1 is LGHDT and CDR2 is YNNKEL (reference sequence). The CDR3 DNA sequence: TGTGCCAGCAGCCAATCGGCCGGGGAGCTGTTTTTT. Translation: CASSQSAGELFF.

The chain employs TRBV5-1 and TRBJ2-3; D may be TRBD1 or TRBD2 (6 bases each). V was pared by 7 bases and J by 4 bases, with 16 bases between. CDR1 is SGHRS, CDR2 YFSETQ, per germline. The CDR3 runs to 14 residues. CDR3 loop: CASYREARADTQYF. CDR3 bases: TGCGCCAGCTACAGGGAGGCCCGGGCAGATACGCAGTATTTT.

V gene TRBV4-2 combines with J gene TRBJ2-1; possible D gene TRBD2, 6 bases. The germline V and J ends were trimmed by 3 bases and 5 bases, with 11 bases remaining between them. The germline gives CDR1 LGHNA, CDR2 YNFKEQ. CDR3 length equals 14 residues. The CDR3: CASSHVGLNNEQFF. The CDR3 DNA follows: TGTGCCAGCAGCCATGTTGGACTAAACAATGAGCAGTTCTTC.

This chain joins TRBV3-1 (or the pseudogene TRBV3-2) and TRBJ1-1; weak D call: TRBD1 (6 bases). Between the trimmed V and J ends, which lost 1 base and 8 bases, there was a span of 17 bases. This CDR3 spans 15 amino acids. Looked up from germline, CDR1 is LGHDT and CDR2 is YNNKEL (reference sequence). The CDR3 sequence: CASSQAGGGGSEAFF. CDR3 bases: TGTGCCAGCAGCCAAGCGGGAGGGGGAGGGTCGGAAGCTTTCTTT.

The gene calls are TRBV7-6 and TRBJ2-1, with TRBD2 identical over 8 bases. The germline gives CDR1 SGHVS, CDR2 FNYEAQ. The CDR3 runs to 18 residues. Germline trimming cut 0 bases from V and 4 bases from J; bases unmatched to any gene: 11. The CDR3 DNA reads as TGTGCCAGCAGCTTAGCCGAGACCCAGCGGGGGCCTTACAATGAGCAGTTCTTC. It yields the protein CASSLAETQRGPYNEQFF. The complete variable domain, with remaining parts taken from reference TRBV7-6 and TRBJ2-1, reads GAGVSQSPRYKVTKRGQDVALRCDPISGHVSLYWYRQALGQGPEFLTYFNYEAQQDKSGLPNDRFSAERPEGSISTLTIQRTEQRDSAMYRCASSLAETQRGPYNEQFFGPGTRLTVL.

In nucleotides, the CDR3 is TGTGCCAGCAGTTATAGGGGGCCCACTGAAGCTTTCTTT. Translating gives CASSYRGPTEAFF. V is TRBV6-2 or TRBV6-3 and J is TRBJ1-1; 7 bases map to TRBD1. V lost 3 bases and J lost 4; bases outside the gene matches: 2. The length of the CDR3 is 13 residues. Germline CDR1 MNHEY, CDR2 SVGEGT.

The chain links TRBV5-1 to TRBJ1-1; perhaps TRBD1 as D (5 bases). The CDR3 is made up of 14 amino acids. Trimming took 4 bases from V and 2 from J, leaving 12 bases between them. Germline V gene data show CDR1 as SGHRS and CDR2 as YFSETQ. As DNA, the CDR3 is TGCGCCAGCAGCCCCGACAGAATAAACACTGAAGCTTTCTTT. Its protein is CASSPDRINTEAFF.

In DNA, the CDR3 is TGTGCCAGCAGCTTAGTTGGCAATTTGAACACTGAAGCTTTCTTT. Protein product: CASSLVGNLNTEAFF. The chain recombines TRBV7-9 with TRBJ1-1, with unresolved D. V was clipped by 1 base and J by 0 bases, with 9 bases between them. The CDR3 sequence is 15 residues long. Germline lookup yields CDR1 SEHNR and CDR2 FQNEAQ (reference sequence).

About this clone: One base away lies a much larger clone, so this may be a sequencing read error. This chain uses TRBV7-3 with TRBJ1-1, with unresolved D. There are 13 residues in the CDR3. Deletions cut 1 base from V and 1 base from J, with 4 bases between. The germline V gene encodes CDR1 SGHTA and CDR2 FQGTGA. The DNA for the CDR3 is TGTGCCAGCAGCTTAAGGGGGAACACTGAAGCTTTCTTT. Its protein product is CASSLRGNTEAFF. The whole variable domain, filled in from reference TRBV7-3 and TRBJ1-1, reads GAGVSQTPSNKVTEKGKYVELRCDPISGHTALYWYRQSLGQGPEFLIYFQGTGAADDSGLPNDRFFAVRPEGSVSTLKIQRTERGDSAVYLCASSLRGNTEAFFGQGTRLTVV.

The chain uses TRBV27 and TRBJ1-6; no clear D gene. The CDR3 runs 14 residues. The V gene lost 6 bases and the J gene lost 3 bases, with 9 bases spanning the gap. CDR1 is MNHEY, CDR2 SMNVEV, per germline (reference sequence). The CDR3 reads CASRGRNYNSPLHF. As DNA, the CDR3 is TGTGCCAGCAGGGGCCGAAACTATAATTCACCCCTCCACTTT.

The CDR3 is CASSIMGDAYNEQFF. The CDR3 DNA sequence: TGTGCCAGTAGTATTATGGGGGACGCCTACAATGAGCAGTTCTTC. The chain has TRBV19 and TRBJ2-1; D tentatively reads TRBD1 or TRBD2 (5 bases each). V was clipped by 3 bases and J by 2 bases, with 11 bases between them. In germline, CDR1 is LNHDA, CDR2 SQIVND (reference sequence). This CDR3 comprises 15 residues.

The rearrangement joins TRBV5-1 to TRBJ2-3; TRBD2 matches at 8 bases. Germline V CDR1 and CDR2: SGHRS, YFSETQ. This CDR3 has 16 amino acids. V gave up 0 bases and J gave up 0 bases; unmatched junction bases: 3. The CDR3 DNA reads TGCGCCAGCAGCTTGGGAGCGGGGGTAAGCACAGATACGCAGTATTTT. Amino acids: CASSLGAGVSTDTQYF.

The genes are TRBV20-1 and TRBJ1-2; D ambiguous. The CDR3 spans 13 residues. Per germline, CDR1 DFQATT and CDR2 SNEGSKA (reference sequence). Trimming cost V 3 bases and J 4 bases, with 12 bases left between them. CDR3 region: CSASNPGLYGYTF. CDR3 sequence (DNA): TGCAGTGCTAGTAATCCCGGGCTCTATGGCTACACCTTC.

This CDR3 is CASSLRGGRSGELFF. The DNA for the CDR3 is TGTGCCAGCAGTTTGCGGGGGGGCAGGTCCGGGGAGCTGTTTTTT. The rearrangement uses TRBV28 and TRBJ2-2, with 9 bases aligning to TRBD2. Per germline, CDR1 MDHEN and CDR2 SYDVKM. The CDR3 covers 15 residues. After removal of 3 bases from V and 6 bases from J, the junction contained 5 bases not matched to a gene.

The chain carries TRBV3-1 (or the pseudogene TRBV3-2) and TRBJ2-7, with 8 positions matching TRBD1. The CDR3 length is 15 residues. Germline V gives CDR1 LGHDT, CDR2 YNNKEL (reference sequence). V was clipped by 0 bases and J by 3 bases; unmatched bases: 4. The CDR3 nucleotides read TGTGCCAGCAGCCAAGACCACAGGGGGATCTACGAGCAGTACTTC. Its translation is CASSQDHRGIYEQYF.

This sequence joins TRBV27 and TRBJ1-2; no clear D gene. The germline V gene has CDR1 MNHEY and CDR2 SMNVEV (reference sequence). Trimming removed 3 bases from V and 4 bases from J, with 9 bases in between. This CDR3 spans 13 amino acids. In DNA, the CDR3 is TGTGCCAGCAGTTTCTACCCGGTCTATGGCTACACCTTC. This gives the protein CASSFYPVYGYTF.

The rearrangement joins TRBV4-1 to TRBJ1-5; no definite D call. Germline V gene data show CDR1 as MGHRA and CDR2 as YSYEKL. The CDR3 extends over 16 amino acids. The V and J ends lost 0 bases and 1 base respectively, with 10 bases between them. The CDR3 region has the DNA TGCGCCAGCAGCCAAGATTGGGTATCGAGCAATCAGCCCCAGCATTTT. Translation: CASSQDWVSSNQPQHF.